This TCR beta chain was captured by sequencing in a study of T cell changes during pregnancy in multiple sclerosis. Assay used: immunoSEQ multiplex PCR; TCRdb lists only in-frame clones, some missing. The sample contains 84,000 or so clones, 94% of which appear only once. V trimming: 5 bases; J trimming: 4 bases; junction bases outside the gene matches: 3. Germline V lookup: CDR1 PRHDT, CDR2 FYEKMQ (reference sequence). The CDR3 consists of 14 residues. The chain has TRBV13 and TRBJ1-1; 11 bases agree with TRBD1. The receptor's source is a female donor with multiple sclerosis, enrolled in a pregnancy study. Here the sequenced sample was peripheral blood, taken in the third trimester of pregnancy. The CDR3 region is CASSIGTGGTEAFF. CDR3 nucleotide sequence: TGTGCCAGCAGCATCGGGACAGGGGGCACTGAAGCTTTCTTT.